This T cell receptor (beta chain) was obtained from a study of T cell clonotyping in hematopoietic cell transplantation. Study as a whole: Recipients' pretransplant samples followed cytoreduction. Study-level points and caveats: Recipient TCR diversity dropped after transplant; expanded clonotypes rose from day 30 to 180.

J gave up 1 base and V 4 bases, and 3 bases lay outside the gene matches. Per germline, CDR1 SQVTM and CDR2 ANQGSEA. This CDR3 is 13 amino acids long. In the case of this clone: Its antigen is currently unknown.

The sample's time point: recipient sample about 28 days before transplant, after cytoreduction. TCRdb's table, derived via immunoSEQ multiplex PCR, lists solely in-frame clones and lacks some. Here the sample spans roughly 80,000 clones, almost 97% being singletons. This specimen was peripheral blood mononuclear cells, taken before stem cell transplant. The chain joins TRBV29-1 to TRBJ1-1; the match to TRBD1 covers 7 bases. The sequence came from a woman between 50 and 59 years old with acute myeloid leukemia. Some clones in this sample may be carry-over from other donors' samples. The CDR3 loop reads CSVGRTGNTEAFF. Written as DNA, the CDR3 is TGCAGCGTTGGGAGGACAGGGAACACTGAAGCTTTCTTT. Combining the CDR3 with reference TRBV29-1 and TRBJ1-1 gives the whole variable domain SAVISQKPSRDICQRGTSLTIQCQVDSQVTMMFWYRQQPGQSLTLIATANQGSEATYESGFVIDKFPISRPNLTFSTLTVSNMSPEDSSIYLCSVGRTGNTEAFFGQGTRLTVV.